Reported below is one T cell receptor beta chain. The antigen remains undetermined. These data are taken from a study of T cell responses to AZD1222 COVID-19 vaccine. Study-level background: Pooling covered second doses at about 4 or about 12 weeks.

Germline-derived CDR1 and CDR2 are MNHEY and SMNVEV (reference sequence). Trimming pared 7 bases from V and 3 bases from J, leaving 13 bases between. The CDR3 is 14 residues long. Overall study findings and caveats: White British people made up most donors, females outnumbered males, and clonal diversity was possibly underestimated. Reportedly, close to half of spike-specific TCRs are directed against unmutated variant regions. Repertoire sampling happened only post peak T cell response.

Only in-frame clones appear in the TCRdb table, and some are missing; sequencing was by immunoSEQ multiplex PCR. The sample records 200,000 to 300,000 clones, over 90% being singletons. V is TRBV27 and J is TRBJ1-5; D is unclear. This receptor was taken from an adult in good health. The source was peripheral blood, collected on day 0 of AZD1222 vaccination. The CDR3 DNA sequence: TGTGCCAGCAAAACGGGAGGAATCAATCAGCCCCAGCATTTT. This sequence encodes CASKTGGINQPQHF.